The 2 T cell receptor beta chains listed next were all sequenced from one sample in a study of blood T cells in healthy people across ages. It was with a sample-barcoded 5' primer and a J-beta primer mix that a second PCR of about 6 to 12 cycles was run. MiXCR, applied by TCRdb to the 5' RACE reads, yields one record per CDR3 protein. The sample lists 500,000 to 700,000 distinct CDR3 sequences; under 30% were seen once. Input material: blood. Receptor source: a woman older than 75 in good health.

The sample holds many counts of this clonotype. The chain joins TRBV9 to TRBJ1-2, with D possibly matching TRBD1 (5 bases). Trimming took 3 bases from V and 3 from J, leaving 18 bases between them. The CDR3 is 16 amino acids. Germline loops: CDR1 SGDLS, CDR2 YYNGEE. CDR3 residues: CASSGLGEGPYYGYTF. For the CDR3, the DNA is TGTGCCAGCAGCGGGTTGGGGGAGGGTCCATACTATGGCTACACCTTC.

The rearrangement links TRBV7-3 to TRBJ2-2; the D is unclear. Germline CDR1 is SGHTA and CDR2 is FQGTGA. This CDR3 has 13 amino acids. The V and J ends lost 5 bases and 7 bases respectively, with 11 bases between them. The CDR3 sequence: CASSPVGDGELFF. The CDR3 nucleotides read TGTGCCAGCAGCCCCGTTGGAGACGGGGAGCTGTTTTTT. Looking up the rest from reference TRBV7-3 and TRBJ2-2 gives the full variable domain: GAGVSQTPSNKVTEKGKYVELRCDPISGHTALYWYRQSLGQGPEFLIYFQGTGAADDSGLPNDRFFAVRPEGSVSTLKIQRTERGDSAVYLCASSPVGDGELFFGEGSRLTVL.